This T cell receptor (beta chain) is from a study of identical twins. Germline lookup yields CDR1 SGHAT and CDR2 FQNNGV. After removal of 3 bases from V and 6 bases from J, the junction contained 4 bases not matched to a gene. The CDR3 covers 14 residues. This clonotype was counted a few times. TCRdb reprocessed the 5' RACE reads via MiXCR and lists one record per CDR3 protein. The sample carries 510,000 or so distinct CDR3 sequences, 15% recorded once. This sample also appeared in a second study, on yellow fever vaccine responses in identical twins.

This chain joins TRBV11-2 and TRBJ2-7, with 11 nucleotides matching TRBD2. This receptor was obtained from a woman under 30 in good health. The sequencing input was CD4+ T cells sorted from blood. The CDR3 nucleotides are TGTGCCAGCAGCTTCCTAGCGGGAGGTACCGAGCAGTACTTC. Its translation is CASSFLAGGTEQYF. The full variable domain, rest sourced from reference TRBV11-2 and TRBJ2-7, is EAGVAQSPRYKIIEKRQSVAFWCNPISGHATLYWYQQILGQGPKLLIQFQNNGVVDDSQLPKDRFSAERLKGVDSTLKIQPAKLEDSAVYLCASSFLAGGTEQYFGPGTRLTVT.